This T cell receptor beta chain was identified in a study of blood T cell repertoires in COVID-19. About the research overall: Samples came from the United States, Italy and Spain, spanning acute and convalescent COVID-19. T cells, B-cell-depleted T cells, or PBMCs provided the cDNA or gDNA that served as material.

The germline V and J ends were trimmed by 0 bases and 9 bases, with 8 bases remaining between them. Germline V gene sequence: CDR1 SGHAT, CDR2 FQDESV (reference sequence). There are 12 residues in the CDR3. Recruited during active infection, patients (from Seattle) were subsequently followed longitudinally. Libraries were prepared by immunoSEQ multiplex PCR; TCRdb keeps only in-frame clonotypes and omits some of them. Here the sample spans around 260,000 clones, about 80% being singletons. This chain uses TRBV11-1 with TRBJ1-1; D call uncertain. The TCR comes from a person aged 70 to 85 with COVID-19, enrolled during active disease. The sequencing input was peripheral blood. The CDR3 here is CASSLAGSQAFF. The CDR3 DNA reads as TGTGCCAGCAGCTTAGCGGGGAGTCAAGCTTTCTTT.